The clone carrying this TCR beta chain was found a few times. Its antigen is unidentified. Specified time point: persistent/refractory GD, antithyroid drugs over 5 years with positive TRAb. Generation of the TCR library employed RNA extracted from PBMCs. The sample originates from a study of regulatory T cells in long-lasting Graves disease. Study information: The study counted Graves' disease as persistent given over 5 years of antithyroid drugs and positive TSH receptor antibodies. Study-level points and caveats: The small sample size may have reduced accuracy.

Researchers made TCR beta libraries by using iRepertoire HTBI primers and running Arm-PCR on CDR3 regions. MiXCR, run by TCRdb on the multiplex PCR reads, gives a single entry per CDR3 protein. The repertoire holds about 420,000 distinct CDR3 sequences, roughly a quarter seen once, with roughly a quarter in the top ten. Germline lookup yields CDR1 DFQATT and CDR2 SNEGSKA (reference sequence). The V and J ends lost 0 bases and 3 bases, in that order; junction bases with no gene match: 5. The CDR3 is 14 amino acids. The sequencing used peripheral blood mononuclear cells (PBMCs), collected when the disease was refractory, from a patient treated with antithyroid drugs. V and J are TRBV20-1 and TRBJ2-7, with 7 positions matching TRBD2. The TCR was taken from a female donor with Graves disease. The CDR3 sequence is CSARDQASGYEQYF. The CDR3 DNA sequence: TGCAGTGCTAGAGATCAGGCTAGCGGCTACGAGCAGTACTTC.